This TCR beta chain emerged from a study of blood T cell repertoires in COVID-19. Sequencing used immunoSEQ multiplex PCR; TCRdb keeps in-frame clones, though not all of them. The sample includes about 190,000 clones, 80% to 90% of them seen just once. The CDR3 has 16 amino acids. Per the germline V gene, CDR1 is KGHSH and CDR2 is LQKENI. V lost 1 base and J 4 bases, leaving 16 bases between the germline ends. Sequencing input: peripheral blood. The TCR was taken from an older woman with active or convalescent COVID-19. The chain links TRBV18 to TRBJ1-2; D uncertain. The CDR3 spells CASSPLEGLTFYGYTF. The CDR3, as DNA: TGTGCCAGCTCACCACTCGAGGGTTTGACGTTCTATGGCTACACCTTC.